The 30 T cell receptor beta chains below all came from one sample that was sequenced in a study of T cell repertoires in cytomegalovirus infection. No antigen is known for these receptors. TCRdb re-called the reads through MiXCR, storing one row per CDR3 protein. Of roughly 310,000 distinct CDR3 sequences listed, about 27% are singletons. Specimen: cultured PBMCs, collected from culture after CMV antigen stimulation. The receptors derive from a human donor in good health (CMV status not recorded). Some clones in this sample may be carry-over from other donors' samples.

The genes are TRBV6-1 and TRBJ2-7, with D hard to call. Trimming took off 6 bases at V and 2 bases at J, with 11 bases between the two ends. This CDR3 is built from 13 residues. The V gene's germline CDR1 is MNHNS and CDR2 SASEGT. The CDR3 loop reads CASSNLGPYEQYF. The CDR3 nucleotides are TGTGCCAGCAGCAACCTGGGCCCCTACGAGCAGTACTTC.

This chain links TRBV5-1 with TRBJ1-1; D uncertain. Looked up from germline, CDR1 is SGHRS and CDR2 is YFSETQ. The CDR3 contains 14 residues. V shed 0 bases and J shed 5 bases, with 11 bases lying between them. Here the CDR3 DNA reads TGCGCCAGCAGCTTGGTGCCCCGGGAGACTGAAGCTTTCTTT. Residues: CASSLVPRETEAFF.

The sample holds a few counts of this clonotype. This rearrangement joins TRBV10-3 to TRBJ2-7; 12 nucleotides line up with TRBD1. Germline lookup yields CDR1 ENHRY and CDR2 SYGVKD. V gave up 10 bases and J gave up 5 bases; unmatched junction bases: 6. The CDR3 runs to 13 residues. DNA of the CDR3: TGTGCCAGCCAGGGGGACAGGGGGCACGAGCAGTACTTC. It is translated as CASQGDRGHEQYF.

This clonotype occurred many times. J is TRBJ1-2 and V is TRBV15; D unresolved. Per the germline V gene, CDR1 is LNHNV and CDR2 is YYDKDF (reference sequence). CDR3 length equals 14 residues. Trimming shortened V by 1 base and J by 5 bases, and 11 bases separated the two germline ends. The CDR3 here is CATSRVQSTYGYTF. DNA of the CDR3: TGTGCCACCAGCAGAGTCCAGTCCACTTATGGCTACACCTTC.

This clonotype was observed at least ten times. This sequence joins TRBV7-2 and TRBJ2-7, with D tentatively TRBD2 (5 bases). Looked up from germline, CDR1 is SGHTA and CDR2 is FQGNSA. This CDR3 contains 14 residues. Trimming removed 5 bases from V and 3 bases from J, with 14 bases in between. CDR3 residues: CASSLTGKIYEQYF. CDR3 nucleotides: TGTGCCAGCAGCCTCACGGGGAAGATCTACGAGCAGTACTTC.

V usage is TRBV7-6 and J usage is TRBJ2-7; no clear D gene. Germline values: CDR1 SGHVS, CDR2 FNYEAQ. The CDR3 loop spans 11 amino acids. V gave up 4 bases and J gave up 7 bases, with 8 bases separating them. CDR3 sequence (DNA): TGTGCCAGCAGCTCCCTGGGGGAGCAGTACTTC. Residues: CASSSLGEQYF.

This clonotype was counted only a few times. CDR3 protein: CASSEVARSSYNSPLHF. The CDR3 DNA reads as TGTGCCAGCAGTGAAGTTGCCAGGAGCTCCTATAATTCACCCCTCCACTTT. This chain uses TRBV6-1 with TRBJ1-6; D remains ambiguous. The CDR3 runs 17 residues. The V gene lost 1 base and the J gene lost 0 bases, with 10 bases spanning the gap. Germline lookup yields CDR1 MNHNS and CDR2 SASEGT.

This clonotype was counted at least ten times. The J gene is TRBJ2-5, the V gene TRBV2; TRBD1 is a possible D gene (5 bases). The CDR3 has 14 amino acids. Germline V gives CDR1 SNHLY, CDR2 FYNNEI. Trimming pared 2 bases from V and 2 bases from J, leaving 9 bases between. In DNA form, the CDR3 reads TGTGCCAGCAGTGAATGGACAAAACAAGAGACCCAGTACTTC. It codes for CASSEWTKQETQYF.

This clonotype was seen only a few times. The chain couples TRBV12-3 or TRBV12-4 to TRBJ2-2; D gene ambiguous. There are 16 residues in the CDR3. Trimming stripped 0 bases from V and 1 base from J, with 9 bases between. The CDR3: CASSLALRRNTGELFF. CDR3 nucleotides: TGTGCCAGCAGTTTAGCGCTGAGGAGGAACACCGGGGAGCTGTTTTTT.

Ten or more counts support this clonotype. This chain uses TRBV7-8 with TRBJ2-3; 16 bases line up with TRBD2. CDR3 length: 18 residues. The germline V gene has CDR1 SGHVS and CDR2 FQNEAQ. V lost 0 bases to trimming and J lost 8 bases; unmatched junction nucleotides: 8. CDR3 residues: CASSLAGTSGRASVTQYF. The CDR3 region has the DNA TGTGCCAGCAGCTTAGCGGGGACTAGCGGGAGGGCCTCAGTTACGCAGTATTTT.

The V and J genes are TRBV28 and TRBJ2-5, with 9 positions matching TRBD2. Germline trimming cut 4 bases from V and 2 bases from J; bases unmatched to any gene: 5. The CDR3 totals 15 residues. From germline, CDR1 is MDHEN and CDR2 SYDVKM. The CDR3 DNA sequence: TGTGCCAGCAGTTCTGGCGGGGGGGGACAAGAGACCCAGTACTTC. As protein: CASSSGGGGQETQYF.

J is TRBJ1-2 and V is TRBV3-1, with TRBD1 as a possible D gene (6 bases). The V gene's germline CDR1 is LGHDT and CDR2 YNNKEL (reference sequence). The CDR3 runs to 14 residues. The V gene lost 1 base and the J gene lost 6 bases, with 12 bases spanning the gap. The CDR3 sequence is CASSQGGGADGYTF. CDR3 coding DNA: TGTGCCAGCAGCCAAGGAGGGGGGGCTGATGGCTACACCTTC.

This sequence joins TRBV29-1 and TRBJ2-1; 13 bases align to TRBD2. CDR3 size: 15 residues. Germline V gene lookup returns CDR1 SQVTM and CDR2 ANQGSEA. Trimming cost V 7 bases and J 10 bases; bases outside gene matches: 13. The CDR3: CSAGQRTSGGPEQFF. In DNA, the CDR3 is TGCAGCGCCGGGCAAAGGACTAGCGGGGGTCCGGAGCAGTTCTTC.

This clonotype was observed many times. This sequence joins TRBV2 and TRBJ1-1, with a weak D call TRBD1 (6 bases). V was pared by 8 bases and J by 1 base, with 8 bases between. Germline loops: CDR1 SNHLY, CDR2 FYNNEI. The CDR3 has 12 residues. The CDR3 region has the DNA TGTGCCAGCGGACAGTGGAACACTGAAGCTTTCTTT. Amino acids: CASGQWNTEAFF.

The chain combines TRBV30 with TRBJ2-7; D not resolved. The CDR3 runs to 13 residues. V was trimmed by 0 bases and J by 5 bases, leaving 11 bases between them. The germline V gene encodes CDR1 GTSNPN and CDR2 SVGIG (reference sequence). The CDR3 sequence is CAWSVRIANEQYF. CDR3 in DNA: TGTGCCTGGAGTGTACGGATAGCAAACGAGCAGTACTTC.

This clonotype has a handful of counts. V gene TRBV5-6 combines with J gene TRBJ1-4; D is uncertain. The CDR3 extends over 14 amino acids. V was trimmed by 2 bases and J by 7 bases, leaving 12 bases between them. Germline V lookup: CDR1 SGHDT, CDR2 YYEEEE. The CDR3 sequence: CASSFAGYTEKLFF. The CDR3 bases are TGTGCCAGCAGCTTTGCGGGCTACACTGAAAAACTGTTTTTT.

V usage is TRBV29-1 and J usage is TRBJ2-5, with D perhaps given as TRBD1 or TRBD2 (5 bases each). Germline V gives CDR1 SQVTM, CDR2 ANQGSEA. The CDR3 length is 13 residues. V was shortened by 1 base and J by 5 bases, with 11 bases between the two germline ends. CDR3 protein: CSVEGFGAETQYF. Here the CDR3 DNA reads TGCAGCGTTGAAGGTTTCGGGGCCGAGACCCAGTACTTC.

CDR3 DNA sequence: TGTGCCAGCAGCGTAGGGGGGGCAGCGGCGAAAGAGCAGTACTTC. Translation gives CASSVGGAAAKEQYF. J is TRBJ2-7 and V is TRBV9; D could derive from TRBD1 or TRBD2 (6 bases each). Trimming pared 0 bases from V and 7 bases from J, leaving 17 bases between. CDR3 size: 15 residues. Germline V CDR1 and CDR2: SGDLS, YYNGEE.

This clonotype has just a few counts. V is TRBV4-1 and J is TRBJ1-1; D unclear. V was clipped by 3 bases and J by 0 bases, with 8 bases between them. There are 14 residues in the CDR3. Germline values: CDR1 MGHRA, CDR2 YSYEKL. The CDR3 sequence is CASSQTTVNTEAFF. Written as DNA, the CDR3 is TGCGCCAGCAGCCAGACTACAGTGAACACTGAAGCTTTCTTT.

The chain recombines TRBV11-2 with TRBJ2-5; D is uncertain. Between the trimmed V and J ends, which lost 0 bases and 7 bases, there was a span of 6 bases. The CDR3 has 12 amino acids. Germline CDR1 and CDR2: SGHAT and FQNNGV. The CDR3 DNA reads as TGTGCCAGCAGCTTAGACGACGGGACCCAGTACTTC. Its protein product is CASSLDDGTQYF. The whole variable domain, remainder taken from reference TRBV11-2 and TRBJ2-5, is EAGVAQSPRYKIIEKRQSVAFWCNPISGHATLYWYQQILGQGPKLLIQFQNNGVVDDSQLPKDRFSAERLKGVDSTLKIQPAKLEDSAVYLCASSLDDGTQYFGPGTRLLVL.

The chain uses TRBV3-1 and TRBJ2-1, with D tentatively TRBD1 or TRBD2 (5 bases each). The CDR3 extends over 14 amino acids. Germline V gives CDR1 LGHDT, CDR2 YNNKEL (reference sequence). The V and J ends lost 2 bases and 4 bases respectively, with 9 bases between them. The CDR3 DNA is TGTGCCAGCAGCCAATCGGGACGGTACAATGAGCAGTTCTTC. Its translation is CASSQSGRYNEQFF.

The chain is built from TRBV19 and TRBJ1-2; tentative D call: TRBD1 (5 bases). This CDR3 is 15 amino acids long. The V gene lost 5 bases and the J gene lost 5 bases, with 18 bases spanning the gap. The germline V gene has CDR1 LNHDA and CDR2 SQIVND (reference sequence). CDR3 nucleotides: TGTGCCAGTAGTGTCGGATCAGGGCTCCCTTATGGCTACACCTTC. Its protein is CASSVGSGLPYGYTF.

This chain connects TRBV20-1 to TRBJ2-7; tentative D call: TRBD1 (5 bases). Germline loops: CDR1 DFQATT, CDR2 SNEGSKA (reference sequence). The CDR3 totals 15 residues. V lost 3 bases, J lost 2 bases, and 17 bases lay in between. The CDR3 nucleotides are TGCAGTGCTAGTCCCGGGCAGGGTGTACCCTACGAGCAGTACTTC. It encodes CSASPGQGVPYEQYF.

This clonotype was detected a few times. This chain joins TRBV4-2 and TRBJ1-4, with 7 bases fitting TRBD1. The CDR3 extends over 15 amino acids. Trimming removed 6 bases from V and 3 bases from J; junction bases left unmatched: 7. CDR1 and CDR2 from the germline V gene are LGHNA and YNFKEQ. The CDR3 region is CASSQTQGANEKLFF. DNA of the CDR3: TGTGCCAGCAGTCAAACCCAGGGGGCTAATGAAAAACTGTTTTTT.

The rearrangement joins TRBV20-1 to TRBJ2-1, with D possibly matching TRBD2 (5 bases). Germline V CDR1 and CDR2: DFQATT, SNEGSKA (reference sequence). Trimming removed 5 bases from V and 4 bases from J, with 9 bases in between. This CDR3 has 12 residues. The chain's CDR3 is CSAEGAYNEQFF. CDR3 in DNA: TGCAGTGCTGAGGGAGCTTACAATGAGCAGTTCTTC.

The table lists this clonotype with a few counts. The chain carries TRBV6-6 and TRBJ1-1; D unresolved. The germline V gene encodes CDR1 MNHNY and CDR2 SVGAGI (reference sequence). V was cut by 6 bases and J by 1 base, with 9 bases left in between. The CDR3 is 13 residues long. The CDR3 coding sequence is TGTGCCAGCAGCCCTGATCCGAACACTGAAGCTTTCTTT. It specifies CASSPDPNTEAFF.

The chain combines TRBV19 with TRBJ2-1; D is unresolved. V lost 5 bases and J 11 bases, leaving 13 bases between the germline ends. The germline CDR1 and CDR2 sequences are LNHDA and SQIVND (reference sequence). The CDR3 sequence is 12 residues long. This chain's CDR3 is CASSLGRAQQFF. The DNA for the CDR3 is TGTGCCAGTAGTCTGGGAAGGGCCCAGCAGTTCTTC.

The table lists this clonotype with a few counts. The rearrangement links TRBV7-3 to TRBJ2-1; D gene uncertain. The length of the CDR3 is 13 residues. V was cut by 3 bases and J by 5 bases, with 8 bases left in between. Germline values: CDR1 SGHTA, CDR2 FQGTGA. The CDR3 region is CASSFGPNNEQFF. The CDR3 DNA is TGTGCCAGCAGCTTCGGGCCCAACAATGAGCAGTTCTTC.

This clonotype has more than one count but fewer than ten. The J gene is TRBJ2-1, the V gene TRBV7-8, with D possibly being TRBD1 (6 bases). Trimming removed 5 bases from V and 7 bases from J, with 15 bases in between. This CDR3 is 14 amino acids long. The germline V gene has CDR1 SGHVS and CDR2 FQNEAQ. CDR3 protein: CASSPEQGRNEQFF. The CDR3 region has the DNA TGTGCCAGCAGCCCAGAACAGGGACGGAATGAGCAGTTCTTC.

V is TRBV7-6 and J is TRBJ2-3; 14 positions match TRBD2. The J segment lost 5 bases and the V segment lost 3 bases, leaving 7 bases of the junction unmatched. Germline-derived CDR1 and CDR2 are SGHVS and FNYEAQ. CDR3 length equals 17 residues. The CDR3, as DNA: TGTGCCAGCAGCTTCGTGGGACTAGCGGGAGTGGAAGATACGCAGTATTTT. This sequence encodes CASSFVGLAGVEDTQYF.